This is a list of T cell receptor beta chains from one sample in a study of T-cell reconstitution after alpha-beta-depleted transplantation in children. TCRdb independently ran MiXCR on the PCR reads; one entry per CDR3 protein. The sample has roughly 150,000 distinct CDR3 sequences, around 10% seen once. The source was PBMCs, collected before TCRalphabeta/CD19-depleted stem cell transplant. These receptors were collected from a boy aged 2 to 9 with acute myeloid leukemia, due to receive a stem cell transplant. CDR3s include the opening cysteine and the closing phenylalanine or tryptophan. D genes are given only for firm matches. Size is stated as how often the clone was seen (once, few, many) or a class if it is expanded.

V	size	D	J	CDR3	DNA
TRBV20-1	many	NA	TRBJ2-3	CSARGRLVGWGDTQYF	TGCAGTGCTAGAGGGAGACTAGTTGGATGGGGAGATACGCAGTATTTT
TRBV10-3	many	NA	TRBJ2-1	CAISGRGGYNEQFF	TGTGCCATCAGTGGCAGGGGGGGGTACAATGAGCAGTTCTTC
TRBV20-1	many	TRBD1	TRBJ1-2	CIAVRTGDISF	TGCATTGCTGTAAGGACAGGGGATATTTCCTTC
TRBV5-5	many	TRBD2	TRBJ2-1	CASSLSPLAGVGEQFF	TGTGCCAGCAGCTTGTCCCCCTTAGCGGGAGTCGGTGAGCAGTTCTTC
TRBV20-1	many	NA	TRBJ1-2	CSETTGVGGYTF	TGCAGTGAGACCACCGGGGTCGGTGGCTACACCTTC
TRBV28	many	NA	TRBJ2-2	CASSLWGADTGELFF	TGTGCCAGCAGTTTATGGGGTGCGGACACCGGGGAGCTGTTTTTT
TRBV28	many	NA	TRBJ2-1	CASSYPFGGSSNEQFF	TGTGCCAGCAGCTATCCCTTTGGAGGGAGTTCCAATGAGCAGTTCTTC
TRBV6-1	many	NA	TRBJ1-6	CASSEVWQGSSPLHF	TGTGCCAGCAGTGAAGTTTGGCAGGGTTCTTCACCCCTCCACTTT
TRBV11-1	many	NA	TRBJ2-2	CASSLWAGTGELFF	TGTGCCAGCAGCTTATGGGCAGGGACCGGGGAGCTGTTTTTT
TRBV12-3/TRBV12-4	many	TRBD2	TRBJ2-7	CASSPVTSGNYEQYF	TGTGCCAGCAGTCCTGTGACTAGCGGGAACTACGAGCAGTACTTC
TRBV2	many	TRBD1	TRBJ2-2	CASSVGGAGELFF	TGTGCCAGCAGTGTAGGGGGCGCCGGGGAGCTGTTTTTT
TRBV12-3/TRBV12-4	few	NA	TRBJ1-2	CASSPGAGPYGYTF	TGTGCCAGCAGCCCAGGAGCAGGGCCCTATGGCTACACCTTC
TRBV7-3	many	NA	TRBJ2-2	CASSPGLYTGELFF	TGTGCCAGCAGCCCGGGACTTTACACCGGGGAGCTGTTTTTT